The 29 T cell receptor beta chains listed next were all sequenced from one sample in a study of radiation and T cells in renal cell carcinoma. Time point denoted: blood 2 weeks post-SBRT. Treatment here: 15 Gy SBRT to primary tumor, nephrectomy 4 weeks later. Sequenced by immunoSEQ multiplex PCR; TCRdb stores in-frame clones only, minus some. This sample has some 76,000 clones, with about 80% found just once. The sequences come from blood, collected from a patient whose treatment included radiotherapy and nephrectomy. These TCRs come from a man aged 60-69 years with renal cell carcinoma.

This clone was counted once. The chain uses TRBV4-2 and TRBJ1-6; D uncertain. With 0 bases removed from V and 12 bases from J, the gap between germline ends came to 12 bases. Looked up from germline, CDR1 is LGHNA and CDR2 is YNFKEQ. This CDR3 comprises 14 residues. The CDR3 loop reads CASSQDSGNRPLHF. CDR3 nucleotide sequence: TGTGCCAGCAGCCAAGATTCCGGGAACCGACCCCTCCACTTT.

This CDR3 is CASSTGLAGNEQFF. DNA of the CDR3: TGCGCCAGCAGCACCGGACTAGCGGGAAACGAGCAGTTCTTC. The V and J genes are TRBV5-1 and TRBJ2-1; 12 positions match TRBD2. J was trimmed by 10 bases and V by 4 bases; bases with no gene match: 6. The CDR3 runs 14 residues. Per germline, CDR1 SGHRS and CDR2 YFSETQ.

The chain carries TRBV5-1 and TRBJ2-1, with 9 bases identical to TRBD1. Germline V lookup: CDR1 SGHRS, CDR2 YFSETQ. V lost 3 bases, J lost 4 bases, and 5 bases stayed unmatched. This CDR3 has 15 residues. CDR3 DNA: TGCGCCAGCAGCTCGCAGACAGGGGGGTACAATGAGCAGTTCTTC. It encodes CASSSQTGGYNEQFF.

This sequence joins TRBV19 and TRBJ2-1, with TRBD1 identical over 9 bases. J lost 3 bases, V lost 3 bases, and 6 bases had no gene match. The CDR3 spans 16 residues. Looked up from germline, CDR1 is LNHDA and CDR2 is SQIVND (reference sequence). The CDR3 is CASSIGGTGLYNEQFF. The CDR3 bases are TGTGCCAGTAGTATCGGGGGGACAGGGCTCTACAATGAGCAGTTCTTC.

The J gene is TRBJ2-7, the V gene TRBV5-1, with TRBD1 identical over 8 bases. Germline CDR1 SGHRS, CDR2 YFSETQ. V trimming: 1 base; J trimming: 4 bases; junction bases outside the gene matches: 10. This CDR3 has 16 residues. CDR3 region: CASSLSPGDRGYEQYF. CDR3 sequence (DNA): TGCGCCAGCAGCTTGTCACCCGGCGACAGGGGATACGAGCAGTACTTC.

The CDR3 sequence: CASSVGAGGGTDTQYF. The CDR3 DNA is TGTGCCAGCAGCGTAGGGGCGGGAGGGGGCACAGATACGCAGTATTTT. The chain recombines TRBV9 with TRBJ2-3; 9 bases match TRBD2. Germline CDR1 SGDLS, CDR2 YYNGEE. Trimming removed 0 bases from V and 1 base from J; junction bases left unmatched: 3. The CDR3 runs 16 residues.

The J gene is TRBJ1-4, the V gene TRBV7-9; a possible D gene is TRBD1 (5 bases). The V and J ends lost 0 bases and 3 bases respectively, with 8 bases between them. The germline gives CDR1 SEHNR, CDR2 FQNEAQ (reference sequence). This CDR3 is 15 amino acids long. This CDR3 is CASSLAAGSNEKLFF. CDR3 DNA: TGTGCCAGCAGCTTAGCGGCAGGGTCTAATGAAAAACTGTTTTTT.

The genes are TRBV9 and TRBJ1-1; D unresolved. Trimming shortened V by 4 bases and J by 1 base, and 14 bases separated the two germline ends. The CDR3 contains 15 residues. Looked up from germline, CDR1 is SGDLS and CDR2 is YYNGEE. For the CDR3, the DNA is TGTGCCAGCAGCTCCGCAGGAAACCCGAACACTGAAGCTTTCTTT. Encoded protein: CASSSAGNPNTEAFF.

The chain has TRBV7-2 and TRBJ2-7; the D is unclear. Germline CDR1 SGHTA, CDR2 FQGNSA. Trimming removed 2 bases from V and 3 bases from J, with 14 bases in between. This CDR3 has 15 amino acids. The CDR3, as DNA: TGTGCCAGCAGCTTAAGATCGGGCCTCAACTACGAGCAGTACTTC. Encoded protein: CASSLRSGLNYEQYF.

V is TRBV29-1 and J is TRBJ2-6; D may be TRBD1 or TRBD2 (6 bases each). The CDR3 loop spans 15 amino acids. Trimming removed 1 base at V and 4 bases at J, with 11 bases between. CDR1 and CDR2 (germline): SQVTM, ANQGSEA. The DNA for the CDR3 is TGCAGCGTTGAAGCGGGGGCGGGCGGGGCCAACGTCCTGACTTTC. Protein sequence: CSVEAGAGGANVLTF.

The gene calls are TRBV7-9 and TRBJ2-3; D uncertain. V gave up 7 bases and J gave up 10 bases, with 18 bases separating them. From germline, CDR1 is SEHNR and CDR2 FQNEAQ (reference sequence). The CDR3 is 13 amino acids. CDR3 protein: CASTSSVTTSQYF. The CDR3 bases are TGTGCCAGCACCTCCTCGGTCACGACCTCGCAGTATTTT.

This clone was recorded a few times. J is TRBJ2-7 and V is TRBV5-4; D is unclear. Trimming left V 2 bases short and J 7 bases short, with 16 bases between. The germline V gene has CDR1 SGHNT and CDR2 YYREEE (reference sequence). The CDR3 runs to 14 residues. In DNA form, the CDR3 reads TGTGCCAGCAGCTTCTACGGAGTCTCGGAAGAGCAGTACTTC. The encoded protein is CASSFYGVSEEQYF.

This chain connects TRBV5-1 to TRBJ1-4, with 7 bases identical to TRBD1. The CDR3 runs 13 residues. With V trimmed by 8 bases and J by 1 base, 2 bases remained unmatched. The V gene's germline CDR1 is SGHRS and CDR2 YFSETQ. This CDR3 reads CARGQQTNEKLFF. The CDR3 DNA is TGCGCCAGGGGACAGCAAACTAATGAAAAACTGTTTTTT.

This clone came up a few times. The V call is TRBV28, the J call TRBJ1-1; the match to TRBD1 covers 8 bases. Per germline, CDR1 MDHEN and CDR2 SYDVKM. After removal of 11 bases from V and 4 bases from J, the junction contained 15 bases not matched to a gene. The length of the CDR3 is 15 residues. CDR3 DNA sequence: TGTGCCGCCGGGACAGGCCAGGCGATTAGCACTGAAGCTTTCTTT. Translating it yields CAAGTGQAISTEAFF.

The chain combines TRBV19 with TRBJ2-7, with 12 bases lining up with TRBD1. Trimming cost V 6 bases and J 6 bases; bases outside gene matches: 6. CDR1 and CDR2 (germline): LNHDA, SQIVND (reference sequence). The CDR3 length is 14 residues. The CDR3 sequence: CASRPGQGAGEQYF. CDR3 nucleotides: TGTGCCAGTAGACCGGGACAGGGGGCTGGCGAGCAGTACTTC.

The count of this clone is one. The chain is built from TRBV15 and TRBJ2-1; D remains ambiguous. The CDR3 runs 12 residues. V was shortened by 4 bases and J by 7 bases, with 8 bases between the two germline ends. Germline loops: CDR1 LNHNV, CDR2 YYDKDF (reference sequence). The CDR3 coding sequence is TGTGCCACCAGCACTTACTTGAATGAGCAGTTCTTC. It codes for CATSTYLNEQFF.

A few counts support this clone. The gene calls are TRBV7-8 and TRBJ1-5; 7 bases are a match to TRBD1. CDR1 and CDR2 (germline): SGHVS, FQNEAQ. The trim removed 7 bases at V and 6 bases at J, leaving 15 bases unmatched. The CDR3 is 16 residues long. The CDR3 bases are TGTGCCAGCAATGCAGGGGGGGGATACGCAGGTCAGCCCCAGCATTTT. It translates to CASNAGGGYAGQPQHF.

A single count supports this clone. The chain employs TRBV9 and TRBJ1-2; the D is unclear. The germline V and J ends were trimmed by 0 bases and 2 bases, with 5 bases remaining between them. CDR1 and CDR2 from the germline V gene are SGDLS and YYNGEE. This CDR3 has 13 amino acids. The CDR3 is CASSVGQNYGYTF. For the CDR3, the DNA is TGTGCCAGCAGCGTAGGGCAGAACTATGGCTACACCTTC.

The chain links TRBV5-4 to TRBJ1-2; 10 positions match TRBD1. The CDR3 is 15 residues long. With 4 bases clipped from V and 1 base from J, the junction kept 4 bases outside the gene matches. Germline CDR1 reads SGHNT; CDR2 reads YYREEE (reference sequence). The DNA of the CDR3 is TGTGCCAGCAGCCTCGGACAGGGGGATAACTATGGCTACACCTTC. Its translation is CASSLGQGDNYGYTF. The full variable domain, completed using reference TRBV5-4 and TRBJ1-2, is ETGVTQSPTHLIKTRGQQVTLRCSSQSGHNTVSWYQQALGQGPQFIFQYYREEENGRGNFPPRFSGLQFPNYSSELNVNALELDDSALYLCASSLGQGDNYGYTFGSGTRLTVV.

The rearrangement uses TRBV5-4 and TRBJ1-1, with a tentative D call TRBD1 (6 bases). V was cut by 3 bases and J by 4 bases, with 16 bases left in between. Germline assignment: CDR1 SGHNT and CDR2 YYREEE (reference sequence). The CDR3 sequence is 15 residues long. The DNA for the CDR3 is TGTGCCAGCAGCTCGATCAGGGGTACTCGCACTGAAGCTTTCTTT. Translated, it gives CASSSIRGTRTEAFF.

The chain is built from TRBV27 and TRBJ1-1; no clear D. This CDR3 spans 14 amino acids. The germline V and J ends were trimmed by 3 bases and 6 bases, with 14 bases remaining between them. Germline CDR1 reads MNHEY; CDR2 reads SMNVEV (reference sequence). CDR3 DNA sequence: TGTGCCAGCAGTTTCTACGGACGGGGTGCTGAAGCTTTCTTT. This gives the protein CASSFYGRGAEAFF.

V and J are TRBV7-6 and TRBJ2-1, with 10 bases aligning to TRBD2. The V segment lost 3 bases and the J segment 0 bases; nucleotides outside the gene matches: 8. Germline V gene lookup returns CDR1 SGHVS and CDR2 FNYEAQ. This CDR3 has 18 residues. CDR3 bases: TGTGCCAGCAGCTTTGGAGGGACTAGCGATAGCTCCTACAATGAGCAGTTCTTC. Translating gives CASSFGGTSDSSYNEQFF.

The V call is TRBV27, the J call TRBJ2-5; D is undetermined. V was pared by 6 bases and J by 4 bases, with 15 bases between. The CDR3 is 14 amino acids. Germline CDR1 and CDR2: MNHEY and SMNVEV (reference sequence). The CDR3 coding sequence is TGTGCCAGCAGCCCTACCCCAATTCTAGAGACCCAGTACTTC. Its translation: CASSPTPILETQYF.

The chain is built from TRBV4-3 and TRBJ2-7; 9 positions agree with TRBD1. CDR3 length equals 15 residues. Trimming at V came to 4 bases and at J to 2 bases, leaving 6 bases not matched to a gene. Germline V CDR1 and CDR2: LGHNA, YSLEER. The CDR3 sequence: CASSPGTGRPYEQYF. CDR3 nucleotide sequence: TGCGCCAGCAGCCCGGGGACAGGGCGACCCTACGAGCAGTACTTC.

This clone was seen a handful of times. This sequence joins TRBV9 and TRBJ2-2, with TRBD2 identical over 14 bases. The CDR3 runs to 17 residues. With 4 bases clipped from V and 5 bases from J, the junction kept 7 bases outside the gene matches. Germline loops: CDR1 SGDLS, CDR2 YYNGEE. The CDR3 DNA follows: TGTGCCAGCAGCACCGGACTAGCGGGAGGTGTGACCGGGGAGCTGTTTTTT. This codes for CASSTGLAGGVTGELFF.

The J gene is TRBJ1-2, the V gene TRBV4-3; D gene ambiguous. The ends were cut back, 2 bases at V and 3 bases at J, with 10 bases in the middle. CDR1 and CDR2 (germline): LGHNA, YSLEER. The CDR3 contains 14 residues. CDR3 in amino acids: CASSQHTQDYGYTF. CDR3 sequence (DNA): TGCGCCAGCAGCCAACATACCCAGGACTATGGCTACACCTTC.

In its sample, this clone was seen once. The rearrangement links TRBV9 to TRBJ2-3; D possibly uses TRBD1 or TRBD2 (5 bases each). Germline lookup yields CDR1 SGDLS and CDR2 YYNGEE. V lost 0 bases to trimming and J lost 7 bases, with 18 bases between them. The CDR3 is 16 residues long. CDR3 nucleotides: TGTGCCAGCAGCGTAGGTGTTTCAGGGAGTAGGAATACGCAGTATTTT. Its translation is CASSVGVSGSRNTQYF. Combining the CDR3 with reference TRBV9 and TRBJ2-3 gives the whole variable domain DSGVTQTPKHLITATGQRVTLRCSPRSGDLSVYWYQQSLDQGLQFLIQYYNGEERAKGNILERFSAQQFPDLHSELNLSSLELGDSALYFCASSVGVSGSRNTQYFGPGTRLTVL.

This sequence joins TRBV5-1 and TRBJ2-1, with D possibly TRBD1 on 5 matching bases. Trimming took 4 bases from V and 6 from J, leaving 11 bases between them. The CDR3 extends over 13 amino acids. Germline V gene lookup returns CDR1 SGHRS and CDR2 YFSETQ. The CDR3 nucleotides are TGCGCCAGCAGCCAACAGGTAGGCAATGAGCAGTTCTTC. Protein: CASSQQVGNEQFF.

The chain uses TRBV7-2 and TRBJ2-2; a weak D match, TRBD2 (6 bases). Germline CDR1 is SGHTA and CDR2 is FQGNSA. This CDR3 is built from 14 residues. Trimming shortened V by 3 bases and J by 6 bases, and 11 bases separated the two germline ends. In DNA, the CDR3 is TGTGCCAGCAGCTTCGCTAGCGTGGCCGGGGAGCTGTTTTTT. This codes for CASSFASVAGELFF.